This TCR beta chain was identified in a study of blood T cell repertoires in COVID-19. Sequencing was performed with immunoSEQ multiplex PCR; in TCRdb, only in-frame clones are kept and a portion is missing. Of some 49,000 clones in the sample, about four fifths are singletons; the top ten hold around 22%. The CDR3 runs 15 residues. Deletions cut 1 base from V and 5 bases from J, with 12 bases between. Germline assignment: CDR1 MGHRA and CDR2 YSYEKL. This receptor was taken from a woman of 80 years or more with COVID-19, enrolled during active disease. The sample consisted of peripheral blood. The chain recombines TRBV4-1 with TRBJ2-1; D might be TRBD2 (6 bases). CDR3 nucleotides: TGCGCCAGCAGCCAAGTCGAACTAGCAGACAATGAGCAGTTCTTC. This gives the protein CASSQVELADNEQFF.